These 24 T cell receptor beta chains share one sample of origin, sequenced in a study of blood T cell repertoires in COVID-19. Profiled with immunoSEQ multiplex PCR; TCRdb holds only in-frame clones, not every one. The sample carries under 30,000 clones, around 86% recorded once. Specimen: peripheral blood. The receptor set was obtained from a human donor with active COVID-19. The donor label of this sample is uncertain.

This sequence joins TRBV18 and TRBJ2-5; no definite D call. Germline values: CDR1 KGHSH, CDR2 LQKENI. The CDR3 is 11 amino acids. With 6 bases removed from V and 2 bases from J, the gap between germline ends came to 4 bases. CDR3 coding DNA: TGTGCCAGCTCTCCTCAAGAGACCCAGTACTTC. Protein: CASSPQETQYF.

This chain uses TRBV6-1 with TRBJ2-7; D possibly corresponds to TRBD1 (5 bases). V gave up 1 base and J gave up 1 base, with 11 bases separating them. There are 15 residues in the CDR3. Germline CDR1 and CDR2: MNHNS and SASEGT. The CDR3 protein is CASSEEPGYSYEQYF. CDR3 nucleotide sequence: TGTGCCAGCAGTGAAGAGCCAGGGTATTCCTACGAGCAGTACTTC.

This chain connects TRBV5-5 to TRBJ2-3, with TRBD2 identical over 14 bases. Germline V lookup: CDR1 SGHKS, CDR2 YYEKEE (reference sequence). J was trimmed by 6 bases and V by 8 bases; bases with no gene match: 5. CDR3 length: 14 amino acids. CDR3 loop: CASRGLAGADTQYF. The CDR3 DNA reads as TGTGCCAGTCGGGGACTAGCGGGAGCCGATACGCAGTATTTT.

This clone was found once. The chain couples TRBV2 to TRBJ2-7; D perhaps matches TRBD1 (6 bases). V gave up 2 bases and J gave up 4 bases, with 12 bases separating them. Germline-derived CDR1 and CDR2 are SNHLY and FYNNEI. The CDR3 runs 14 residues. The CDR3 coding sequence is TGTGCCAGCAGTGAAAGGGGGTCTGTTTACGAGCAGTACTTC. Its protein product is CASSERGSVYEQYF. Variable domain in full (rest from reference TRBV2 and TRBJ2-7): EPEVTQTPSHQVTQMGQEVILRCVPISNHLYFYWYRQILGQKVEFLVSFYNNEISEKSEIFDDQFSVERPDGSNFTLKIRSTKLEDSAMYFCASSERGSVYEQYFGPGTRLTVT.

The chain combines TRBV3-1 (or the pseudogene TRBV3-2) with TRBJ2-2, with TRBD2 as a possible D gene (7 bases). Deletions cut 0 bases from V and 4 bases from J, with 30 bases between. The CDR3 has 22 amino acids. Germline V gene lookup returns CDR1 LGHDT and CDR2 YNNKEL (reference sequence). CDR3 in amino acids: CASSQDSFTAYWGGLGTGELFF. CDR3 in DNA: TGTGCCAGCAGCCAAGATTCTTTTACAGCTTATTGGGGGGGCCTGGGCACCGGGGAGCTGTTTTTT.

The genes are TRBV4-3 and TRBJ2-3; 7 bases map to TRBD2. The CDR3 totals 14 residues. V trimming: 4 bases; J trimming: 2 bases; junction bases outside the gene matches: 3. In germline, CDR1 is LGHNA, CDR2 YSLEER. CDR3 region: CASSRDYYTDTQYF. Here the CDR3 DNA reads TGCGCCAGCAGCCGGGACTACTACACAGATACGCAGTATTTT.

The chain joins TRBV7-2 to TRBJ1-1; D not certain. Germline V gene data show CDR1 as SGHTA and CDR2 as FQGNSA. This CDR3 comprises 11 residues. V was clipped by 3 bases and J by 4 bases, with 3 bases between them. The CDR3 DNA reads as TGTGCCAGCAGCTTTATCACTGAAGCTTTCTTT. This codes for CASSFITEAFF.

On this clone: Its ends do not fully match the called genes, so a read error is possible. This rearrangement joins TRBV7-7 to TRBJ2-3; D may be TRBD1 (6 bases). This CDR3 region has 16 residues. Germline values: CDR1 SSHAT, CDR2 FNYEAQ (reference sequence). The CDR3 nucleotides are TGTGCTAGCAGCTTAGGCGCAGGGGCTGGAACAGATACGCAGTATTTT. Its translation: CASSLGAGAGTDTQYF.

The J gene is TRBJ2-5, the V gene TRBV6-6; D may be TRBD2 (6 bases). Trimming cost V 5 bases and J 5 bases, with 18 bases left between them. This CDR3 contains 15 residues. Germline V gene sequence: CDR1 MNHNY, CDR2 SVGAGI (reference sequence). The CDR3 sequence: CASSQRARGSETQYF. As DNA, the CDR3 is TGTGCCAGCAGTCAGCGGGCCCGGGGTTCGGAGACCCAGTACTTC.

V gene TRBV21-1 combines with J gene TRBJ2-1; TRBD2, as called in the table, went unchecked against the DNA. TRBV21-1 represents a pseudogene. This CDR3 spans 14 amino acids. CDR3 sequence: CASSRPSGANEQFF. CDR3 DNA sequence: TGTGCCAGCAGCAGACCTAGCGGGGCCAATGAGCAGTTCTTC.

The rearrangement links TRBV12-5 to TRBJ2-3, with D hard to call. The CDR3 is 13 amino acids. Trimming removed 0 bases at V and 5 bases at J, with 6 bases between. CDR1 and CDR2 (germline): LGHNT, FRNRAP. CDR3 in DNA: TGTGCTAGTGGTTTGGTACTCTTAGATACGCAGTATTTT. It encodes CASGLVLLDTQYF.

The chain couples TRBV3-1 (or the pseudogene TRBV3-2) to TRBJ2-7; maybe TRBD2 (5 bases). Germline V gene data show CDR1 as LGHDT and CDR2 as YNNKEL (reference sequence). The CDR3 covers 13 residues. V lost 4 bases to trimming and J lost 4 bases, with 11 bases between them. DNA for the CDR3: TGTGCCAGCAGCCTCCCCCGGGGTTACGAGCAGTACTTC. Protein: CASSLPRGYEQYF.

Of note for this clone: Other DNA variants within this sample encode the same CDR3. This CDR3 is CASSPGLAGGQETQYF. In DNA form, the CDR3 reads TGTGCCAGCAGCCCCGGACTAGCGGGAGGCCAAGAGACCCAGTACTTC. The chain uses TRBV3-1 (or the pseudogene TRBV3-2) and TRBJ2-5, with TRBD2 matching 14 bases. CDR1 LGHDT and CDR2 YNNKEL come from the germline V gene (reference sequence). V gave up 4 bases and J gave up 1 base; unmatched junction bases: 2. This CDR3 spans 16 amino acids.

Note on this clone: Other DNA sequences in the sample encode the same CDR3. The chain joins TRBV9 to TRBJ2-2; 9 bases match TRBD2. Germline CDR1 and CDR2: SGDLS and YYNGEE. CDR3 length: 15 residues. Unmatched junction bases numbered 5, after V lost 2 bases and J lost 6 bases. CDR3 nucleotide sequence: TGTGCCAGCAGCGTCGGCGGGGGGGCGGCCGGGGAGCTGTTTTTT. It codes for CASSVGGGAAGELFF.

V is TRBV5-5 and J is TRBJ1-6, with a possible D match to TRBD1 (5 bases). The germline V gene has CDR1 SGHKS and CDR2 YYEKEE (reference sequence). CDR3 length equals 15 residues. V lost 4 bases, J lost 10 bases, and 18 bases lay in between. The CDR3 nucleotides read TGTGCCAGCAGCGAACTCCCGGGGGGAAACTCACCCCTCCACTTT. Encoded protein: CASSELPGGNSPLHF.

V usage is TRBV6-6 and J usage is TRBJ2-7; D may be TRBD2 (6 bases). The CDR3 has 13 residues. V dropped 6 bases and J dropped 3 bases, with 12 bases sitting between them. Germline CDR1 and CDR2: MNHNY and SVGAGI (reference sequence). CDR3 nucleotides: TGTGCCAGCAGATTATTCGGGAGCTACGAGCAGTACTTC. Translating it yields CASRLFGSYEQYF.

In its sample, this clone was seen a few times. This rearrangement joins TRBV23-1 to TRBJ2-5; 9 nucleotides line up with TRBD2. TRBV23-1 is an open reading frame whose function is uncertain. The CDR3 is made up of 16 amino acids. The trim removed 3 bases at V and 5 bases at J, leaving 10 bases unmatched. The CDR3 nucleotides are TGCGCCAGCAGTCATCCGGCGGGGGGGCCTTCCGAGACCCAGTACTTC. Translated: CASSHPAGGPSETQYF.

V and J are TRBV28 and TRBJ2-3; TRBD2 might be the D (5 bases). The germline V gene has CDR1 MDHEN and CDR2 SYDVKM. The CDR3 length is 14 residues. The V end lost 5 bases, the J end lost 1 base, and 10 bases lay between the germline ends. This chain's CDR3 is CASSPTGGTDTQYF. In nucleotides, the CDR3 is TGTGCCAGCAGTCCAACCGGGGGCACAGATACGCAGTATTTT. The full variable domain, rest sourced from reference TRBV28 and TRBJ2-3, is DVKVTQSSRYLVKRTGEKVFLECVQDMDHENMFWYRQDPGLGLRLIYFSYDVKMKEKGDIPEGYSVSREKKERFSLILESASTNQTSMYLCASSPTGGTDTQYFGPGTRLTVL.

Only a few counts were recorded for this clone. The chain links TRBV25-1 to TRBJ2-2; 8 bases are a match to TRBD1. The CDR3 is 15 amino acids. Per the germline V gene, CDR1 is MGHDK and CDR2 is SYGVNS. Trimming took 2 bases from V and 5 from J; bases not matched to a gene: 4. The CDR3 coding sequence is TGTGCCAGCAGTGAACTGGGACAGGTGACCGGGGAGCTGTTTTTT. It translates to CASSELGQVTGELFF.

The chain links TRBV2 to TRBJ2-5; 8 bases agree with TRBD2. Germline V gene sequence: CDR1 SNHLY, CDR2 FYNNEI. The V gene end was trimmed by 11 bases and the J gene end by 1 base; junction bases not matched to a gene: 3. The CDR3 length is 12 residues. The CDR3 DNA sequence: TGTGCCGGTAGCGGGACCCAAGAGACCCAGTACTTC. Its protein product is CAGSGTQETQYF.

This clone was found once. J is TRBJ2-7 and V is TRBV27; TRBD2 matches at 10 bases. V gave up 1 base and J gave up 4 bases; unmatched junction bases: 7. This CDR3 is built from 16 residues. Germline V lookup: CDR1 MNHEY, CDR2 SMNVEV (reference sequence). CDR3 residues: CASSLYSGGSPYEQYF. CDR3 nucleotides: TGTGCCAGCAGTTTATATAGCGGGGGGTCCCCTTACGAGCAGTACTTC.

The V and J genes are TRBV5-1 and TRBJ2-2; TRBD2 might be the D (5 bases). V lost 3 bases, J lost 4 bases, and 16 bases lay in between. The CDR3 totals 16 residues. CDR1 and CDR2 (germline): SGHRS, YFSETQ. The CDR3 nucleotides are TGCGCCAGCAGCTCGGCCGGGAAGGGAGTCACCGGGGAGCTGTTTTTT. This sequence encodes CASSSAGKGVTGELFF.

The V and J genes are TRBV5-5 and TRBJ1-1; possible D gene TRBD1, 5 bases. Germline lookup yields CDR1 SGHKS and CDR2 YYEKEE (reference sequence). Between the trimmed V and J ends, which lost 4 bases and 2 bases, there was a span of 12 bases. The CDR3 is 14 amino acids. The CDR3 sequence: CASSPTTANTEAFF. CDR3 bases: TGTGCCAGCAGCCCTACGACAGCAAACACTGAAGCTTTCTTT.

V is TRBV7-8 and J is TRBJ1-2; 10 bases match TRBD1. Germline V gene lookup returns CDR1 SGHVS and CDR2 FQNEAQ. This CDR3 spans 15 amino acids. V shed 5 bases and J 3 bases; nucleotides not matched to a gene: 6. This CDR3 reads CASSPRQGAYYGYTF. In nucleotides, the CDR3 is TGTGCCAGCAGCCCCCGACAGGGGGCTTACTATGGCTACACCTTC.